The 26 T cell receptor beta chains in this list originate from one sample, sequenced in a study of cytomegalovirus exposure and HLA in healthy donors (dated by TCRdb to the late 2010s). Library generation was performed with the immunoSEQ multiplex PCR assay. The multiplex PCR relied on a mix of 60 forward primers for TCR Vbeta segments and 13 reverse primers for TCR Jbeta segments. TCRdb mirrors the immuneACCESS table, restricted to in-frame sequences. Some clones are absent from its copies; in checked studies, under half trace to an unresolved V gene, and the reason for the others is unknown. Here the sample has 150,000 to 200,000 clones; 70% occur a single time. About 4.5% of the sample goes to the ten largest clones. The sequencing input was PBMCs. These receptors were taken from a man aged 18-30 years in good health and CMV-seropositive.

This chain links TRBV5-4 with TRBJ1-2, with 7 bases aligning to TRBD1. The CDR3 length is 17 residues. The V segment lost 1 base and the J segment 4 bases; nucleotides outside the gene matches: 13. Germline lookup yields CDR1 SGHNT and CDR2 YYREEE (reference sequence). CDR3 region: CASSLYGLGGLLYGYTF. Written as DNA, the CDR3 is TGTGCCAGCAGCTTGTATGGTCTAGGGGGCTTACTCTATGGCTACACCTTC.

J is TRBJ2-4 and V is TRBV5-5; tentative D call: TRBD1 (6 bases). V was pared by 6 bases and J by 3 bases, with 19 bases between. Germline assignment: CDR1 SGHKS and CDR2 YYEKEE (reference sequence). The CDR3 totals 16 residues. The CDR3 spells CASTGITGMGKNIQYF. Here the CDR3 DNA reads TGTGCCAGCACCGGAATTACAGGGATGGGCAAAAACATTCAGTACTTC.

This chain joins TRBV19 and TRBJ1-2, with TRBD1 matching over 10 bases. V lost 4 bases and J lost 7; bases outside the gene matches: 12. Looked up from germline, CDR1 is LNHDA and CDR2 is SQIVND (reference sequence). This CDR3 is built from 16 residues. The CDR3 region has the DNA TGTGCCAGTAGTACTCAACAGACTCGGGACAGGGGTGGCTACACCTTC. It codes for CASSTQQTRDRGGYTF.

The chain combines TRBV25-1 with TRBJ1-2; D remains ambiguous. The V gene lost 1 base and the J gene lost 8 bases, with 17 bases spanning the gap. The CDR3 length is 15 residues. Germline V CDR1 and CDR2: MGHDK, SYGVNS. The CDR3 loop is CASSELDWETRGYTF. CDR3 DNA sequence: TGTGCCAGCAGTGAATTAGACTGGGAGACCAGGGGCTACACCTTC.

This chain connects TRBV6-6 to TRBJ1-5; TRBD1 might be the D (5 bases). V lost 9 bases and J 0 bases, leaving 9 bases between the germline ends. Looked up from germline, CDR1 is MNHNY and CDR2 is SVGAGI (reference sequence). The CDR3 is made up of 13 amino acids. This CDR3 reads CASRDYSNQPQHF. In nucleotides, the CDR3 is TGTGCCAGTAGGGACTATAGCAATCAGCCCCAGCATTTT.

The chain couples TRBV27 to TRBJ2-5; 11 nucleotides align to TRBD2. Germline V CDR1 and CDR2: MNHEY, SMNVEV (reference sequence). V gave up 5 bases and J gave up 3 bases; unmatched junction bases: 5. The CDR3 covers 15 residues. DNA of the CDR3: TGTGCCAGCAGTGTCACGACTAGCGGGGAAGAGACCCAGTACTTC. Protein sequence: CASSVTTSGEETQYF.

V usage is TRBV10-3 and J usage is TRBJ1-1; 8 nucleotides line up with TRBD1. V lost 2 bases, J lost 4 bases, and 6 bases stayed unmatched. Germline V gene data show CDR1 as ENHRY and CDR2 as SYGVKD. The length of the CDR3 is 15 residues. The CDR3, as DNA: TGTGCCATCAGTGAGGCAGGGGGCTGGGGCACTGAAGCTTTCTTT. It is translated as CAISEAGGWGTEAFF.

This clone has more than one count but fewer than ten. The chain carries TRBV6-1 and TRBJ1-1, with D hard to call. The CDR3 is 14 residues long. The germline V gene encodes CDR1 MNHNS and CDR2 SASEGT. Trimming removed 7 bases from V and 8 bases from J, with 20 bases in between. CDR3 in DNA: TGTGCCAGCAATCCCAGAGGGCTTCCCGGGGAAGCTTTCTTT. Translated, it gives CASNPRGLPGEAFF.

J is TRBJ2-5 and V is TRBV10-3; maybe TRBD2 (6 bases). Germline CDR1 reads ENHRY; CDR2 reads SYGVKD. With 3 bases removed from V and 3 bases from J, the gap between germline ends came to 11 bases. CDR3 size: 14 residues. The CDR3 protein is CAISELAGKETQYF. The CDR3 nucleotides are TGTGCCATCAGTGAACTTGCGGGGAAAGAGACCCAGTACTTC.

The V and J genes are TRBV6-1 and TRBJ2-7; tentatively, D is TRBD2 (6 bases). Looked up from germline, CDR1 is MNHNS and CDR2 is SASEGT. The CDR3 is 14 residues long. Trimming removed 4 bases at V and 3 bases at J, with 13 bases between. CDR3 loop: CASSVAGRDYEQYV. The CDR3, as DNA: TGTGCCAGCAGTGTAGCCGGGAGAGACTACGAGCAGTACGTC.

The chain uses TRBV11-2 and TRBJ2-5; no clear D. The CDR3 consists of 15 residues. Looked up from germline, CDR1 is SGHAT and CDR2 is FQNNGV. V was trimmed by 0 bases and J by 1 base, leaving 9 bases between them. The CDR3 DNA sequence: TGTGCCAGCAGCTTAGATTGGGCAGGCCAAGAGACCCAGTACTTC. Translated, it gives CASSLDWAGQETQYF.

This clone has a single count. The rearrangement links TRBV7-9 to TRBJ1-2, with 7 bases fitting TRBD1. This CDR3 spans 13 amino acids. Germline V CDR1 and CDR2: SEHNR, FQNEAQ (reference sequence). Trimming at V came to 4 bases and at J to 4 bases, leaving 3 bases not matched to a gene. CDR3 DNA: TGTGCCAGCAGCTCCGACAGGGCCTATGGCTACACCTTC. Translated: CASSSDRAYGYTF.

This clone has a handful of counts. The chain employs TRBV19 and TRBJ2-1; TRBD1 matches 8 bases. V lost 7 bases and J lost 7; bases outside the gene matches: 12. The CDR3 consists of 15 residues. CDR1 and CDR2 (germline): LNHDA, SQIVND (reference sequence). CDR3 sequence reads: CASTPFGQGINEQFF. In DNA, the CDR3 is TGTGCCAGTACCCCTTTCGGACAGGGCATAAATGAGCAGTTCTTC.

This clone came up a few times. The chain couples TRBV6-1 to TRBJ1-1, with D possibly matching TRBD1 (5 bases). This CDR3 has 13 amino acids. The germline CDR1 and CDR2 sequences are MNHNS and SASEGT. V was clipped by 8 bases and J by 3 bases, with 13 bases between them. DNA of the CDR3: TGTGCCAGCGAGCGGGGGGGGGACACTGAAGCTTTCTTT. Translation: CASERGGDTEAFF.

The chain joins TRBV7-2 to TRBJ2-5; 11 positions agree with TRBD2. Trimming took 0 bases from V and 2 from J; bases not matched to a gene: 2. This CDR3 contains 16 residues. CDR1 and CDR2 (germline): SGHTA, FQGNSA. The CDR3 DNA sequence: TGTGCCAGCAGCTTAGCCACTAGCGGGGGTCAAGAGACCCAGTACTTC. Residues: CASSLATSGGQETQYF.

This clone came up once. The CDR3 sequence is CASSQVGDNVNSPLHF. The CDR3 DNA sequence: TGCGCCAGCAGCCAAGTAGGCGACAACGTCAATTCACCCCTCCACTTT. The V and J genes are TRBV4-1 and TRBJ1-6; the D is unclear. V shed 1 base and J shed 7 bases, with 14 bases lying between them. Looked up from germline, CDR1 is MGHRA and CDR2 is YSYEKL. The CDR3 extends over 16 amino acids.

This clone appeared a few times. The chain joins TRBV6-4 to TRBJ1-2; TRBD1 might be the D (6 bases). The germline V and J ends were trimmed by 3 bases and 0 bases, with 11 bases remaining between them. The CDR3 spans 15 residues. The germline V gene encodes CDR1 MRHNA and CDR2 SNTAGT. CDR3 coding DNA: TGTGCCAGCAGTGAAGGCAGGGGAGCTAACTATGGCTACACCTTC. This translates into CASSEGRGANYGYTF.

CDR3 region: CASSFPDYGYTF. CDR3 DNA: TGTGCCAGCAGCTTTCCAGACTATGGCTACACCTTC. This chain joins TRBV7-9 and TRBJ1-2; no firm D call. The germline V gene has CDR1 SEHNR and CDR2 FQNEAQ (reference sequence). Trimming stripped 3 bases from V and 3 bases from J, with 5 bases between. CDR3 size: 12 residues.

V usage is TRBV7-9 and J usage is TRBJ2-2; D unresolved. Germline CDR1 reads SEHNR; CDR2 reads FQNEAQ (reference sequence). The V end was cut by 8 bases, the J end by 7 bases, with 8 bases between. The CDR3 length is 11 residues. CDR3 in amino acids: CASLLYGELFF. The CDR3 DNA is TGTGCCAGCCTGTTGTACGGGGAGCTGTTTTTT.

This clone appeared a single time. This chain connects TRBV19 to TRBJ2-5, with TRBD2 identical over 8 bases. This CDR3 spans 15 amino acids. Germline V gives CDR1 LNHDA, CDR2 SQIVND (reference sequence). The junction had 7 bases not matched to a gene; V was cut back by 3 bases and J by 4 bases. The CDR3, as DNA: TGTGCCAGTAGTATGCGGGGGGCCGGTGTAGAGACCCAGTACTTC. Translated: CASSMRGAGVETQYF.

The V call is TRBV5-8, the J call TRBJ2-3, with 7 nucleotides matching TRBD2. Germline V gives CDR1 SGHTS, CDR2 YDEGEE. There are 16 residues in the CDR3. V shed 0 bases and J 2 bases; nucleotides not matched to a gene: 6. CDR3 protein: CASSLGGTTDTDTQYF. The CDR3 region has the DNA TGTGCCAGCAGCTTGGGAGGGACTACCGACACAGATACGCAGTATTTT. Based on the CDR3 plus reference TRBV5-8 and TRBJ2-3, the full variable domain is EAGVTQSPTHLIKTRGQQATLRCSPISGHTSVYWYQQALGLGLQFLLWYDEGEERNRGNFPPRFSGRQFPNYSSELNVNALELEDSALYLCASSLGGTTDTDTQYFGPGTRLTVL.

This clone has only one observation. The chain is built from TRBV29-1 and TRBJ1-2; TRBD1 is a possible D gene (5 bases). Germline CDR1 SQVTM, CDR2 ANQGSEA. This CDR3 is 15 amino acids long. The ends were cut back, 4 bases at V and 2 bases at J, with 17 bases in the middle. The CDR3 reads CSVALKQALNYGYTF. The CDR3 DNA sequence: TGCAGCGTTGCACTAAAACAGGCGTTAAACTATGGCTACACCTTC.

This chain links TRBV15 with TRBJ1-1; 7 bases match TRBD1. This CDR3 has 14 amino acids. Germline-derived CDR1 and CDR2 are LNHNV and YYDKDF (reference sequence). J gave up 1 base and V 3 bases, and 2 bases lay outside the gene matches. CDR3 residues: CATSSRQGNTEAFF. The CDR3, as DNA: TGTGCCACCAGCAGTAGACAGGGGAACACTGAAGCTTTCTTT.

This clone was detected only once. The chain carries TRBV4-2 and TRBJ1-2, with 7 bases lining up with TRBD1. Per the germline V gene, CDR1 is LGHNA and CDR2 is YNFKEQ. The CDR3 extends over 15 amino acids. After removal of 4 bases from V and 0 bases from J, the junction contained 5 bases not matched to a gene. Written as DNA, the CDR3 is TGTGCCAGCAGCCCCCGACAGGGAGCTAACTATGGCTACACCTTC. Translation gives CASSPRQGANYGYTF.

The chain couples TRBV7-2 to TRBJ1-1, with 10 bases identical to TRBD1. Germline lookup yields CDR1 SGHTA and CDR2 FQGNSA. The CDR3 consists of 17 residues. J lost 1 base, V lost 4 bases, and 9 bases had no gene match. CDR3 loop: CASSSLPRTGGNTEAFF. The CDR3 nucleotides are TGTGCCAGCAGCTCACTTCCAAGGACAGGGGGGAACACTGAAGCTTTCTTT. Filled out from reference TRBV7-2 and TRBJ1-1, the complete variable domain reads GAGVSQSPSNKVTEKGKDVELRCDPISGHTALYWYRQSLGQGLEFLIYFQGNSAPDKSGLPSDRFSAERTGGSVSTLTIQRTQQEDSAVYLCASSSLPRTGGNTEAFFGQGTRLTVV.

DNA for the CDR3: TGTGCCAGCAGTTTATTAGGGGGCTACGAGCAGTACGTC. This codes for CASSLLGGYEQYV. This sequence joins TRBV28 and TRBJ2-7; tentative D call: TRBD1 (6 bases). V shed 1 base and J shed 3 bases, with 7 bases lying between them. The CDR3 is made up of 13 amino acids. CDR1 is MDHEN, CDR2 SYDVKM, per germline.